The TCR beta chain under discussion was sequenced for a study of shared clonotypes between healthy human individuals. Trimming stripped 2 bases from V and 4 bases from J, with 12 bases between. Germline V gene sequence: CDR1 MNHNS, CDR2 SASEGT. This CDR3 has 15 residues. The protocol was immunoSEQ multiplex PCR, while the TCRdb copy is restricted to in-frame clones and leaves out a portion. This repertoire shows about 1 million clones, roughly 80% found once; its top ten account for approximately 1.5%. Findings and limits, study-wide: The small donor group covered limited genetic and exposure diversity.

Comments on this clone: The antigen is unknown.

This sequence was found in a man aged 18 to 35 in good health. Material for sequencing was memory CD4+ T cells sorted from blood. Documented subset: CD45RA-negative fraction. This rearrangement joins TRBV6-1 to TRBJ1-5; D call uncertain. The CDR3 spells CASSETWTGNQPQHF. CDR3 DNA sequence: TGTGCCAGCAGTGAAACATGGACGGGGAATCAGCCCCAGCATTTT.